Each of the 9 T cell receptor beta chains below was sequenced from the same sample in a study of early T cells in non-severe SARS-CoV-2 infection. One entry per CDR3 protein results from TCRdb running MiXCR on the 5' RACE reads. In the table there are 50,000 to 65,000 distinct CDR3 sequences, around 10% of which are singletons. Sequenced input: whole blood. These TCRs come from an adult who was a healthcare worker with PCR-confirmed SARS-CoV-2 infection or an uninfected control (not recorded which).

The chain couples TRBV5-1 to TRBJ2-1; D is undetermined. The CDR3 spans 13 residues. Between the trimmed V and J ends, which lost 0 bases and 6 bases, there was a span of 7 bases. The V gene's germline CDR1 is SGHRS and CDR2 YFSETQ. CDR3 loop: CASSLGWTNEQFF. The CDR3 bases are TGCGCCAGCAGCTTGGGGTGGACCAATGAGCAGTTCTTC. The full variable domain, its missing parts supplied by reference TRBV5-1 and TRBJ2-1, is KAGVTQTPRYLIKTRGQQVTLSCSPISGHRSVSWYQQTPGQGLQFLFEYFSETQRNKGNFPGRFSGRQFSNSRSEMNVSTLELGDSALYLCASSLGWTNEQFFGPGTRLTVL.

This clonotype was recorded at least ten times. The gene calls are TRBV11-2 and TRBJ1-2; 8 bases map to TRBD1. This CDR3 region has 14 residues. Germline-derived CDR1 and CDR2 are SGHAT and FQNNGV. V lost 4 bases to trimming and J lost 5 bases; unmatched junction nucleotides: 6. The CDR3 DNA follows: TGTGCCAGCAGCTCAACGGACAGGGCGTATGGCTACACCTTC. Residues: CASSSTDRAYGYTF.

Many counts were recorded for this clonotype. The V call is TRBV4-2, the J call TRBJ1-4; D is unresolved. The CDR3 is 15 residues long. Germline CDR1 and CDR2: LGHNA and YNFKEQ. Trimming pared 3 bases from V and 0 bases from J, leaving 8 bases between. This CDR3 is CASSQQSTTNEKLFF. CDR3 nucleotides: TGTGCCAGCAGCCAGCAGAGCACAACTAATGAAAAACTGTTTTTT.

The chain carries TRBV9 and TRBJ1-5; 7 bases line up with TRBD1. The V segment lost 4 bases and the J segment 2 bases; nucleotides outside the gene matches: 3. Germline CDR1 reads SGDLS; CDR2 reads YYNGEE. The CDR3 runs to 14 residues. CDR3 protein: CASSSTGGNQPQHF. CDR3 nucleotides: TGTGCCAGCAGCTCTACAGGGGGCAATCAGCCCCAGCATTTT.

This clonotype has ten or more counts. The rearrangement joins TRBV7-9 to TRBJ2-3; D unclear. Trimming pared 3 bases from V and 0 bases from J, leaving 13 bases between. Germline V CDR1 and CDR2: SEHNR, FQNEAQ (reference sequence). The CDR3 has 16 residues. In nucleotides, the CDR3 is TGTGCCAGCAGCTTTTTTTCGTTATCTAGCACAGATACGCAGTATTTT. Amino acid sequence: CASSFFSLSSTDTQYF.

Many counts were recorded for this clonotype. The chain employs TRBV18 and TRBJ2-7, with no clear D. This CDR3 is 13 amino acids long. Per germline, CDR1 KGHSH and CDR2 LQKENI. Trimming left V 3 bases short and J 0 bases short, with 6 bases between. Here the CDR3 DNA reads TGTGCCAGCTCACCTCGGAGCTCCTACGAGCAGTACTTC. Its protein product is CASSPRSSYEQYF. Full variable domain (outside the CDR3, taken from reference TRBV18 and TRBJ2-7): NAGVMQNPRHLVRRRGQEARLRCSPMKGHSHVYWYRQLPEEGLKFMVYLQKENIIDESGMPKERFSAEFPKEGPSILRIQQVVRGDSAAYFCASSPRSSYEQYFGPGTRLTVT.

V and J are TRBV19 and TRBJ2-1; the D gene is possibly TRBD2 (6 bases). Germline lookup yields CDR1 LNHDA and CDR2 SQIVND (reference sequence). V lost 5 bases to trimming and J lost 15 bases, with 14 bases between them. The CDR3 has 11 residues. This CDR3 is CASSRGIIRFF. The CDR3 nucleotides read TGTGCCAGTAGTCGCGGGATCATCAGGTTCTTC.

In this sample, this clonotype turned up a few times. This chain connects TRBV6-2 or TRBV6-3 to TRBJ2-1, with 11 positions matching TRBD2. The length of the CDR3 is 15 residues. With V trimmed by 6 bases and J by 7 bases, 8 bases remained unmatched. Germline values: CDR1 MNHEY, CDR2 SVGEGT. The chain's CDR3 is CASSHTSGSYNEQFF. CDR3 nucleotides: TGTGCCAGCAGCCATACTAGCGGGAGTTATAATGAGCAGTTCTTC.

This clonotype is labeled medium-sized. V usage is TRBV4-1 and J usage is TRBJ2-7, with D uncertain. The CDR3 consists of 11 residues. Germline CDR1 and CDR2: MGHRA and YSYEKL. V was trimmed by 6 bases and J by 6 bases, leaving 9 bases between them. The CDR3 nucleotides read TGCGCCAGCAGGGCCGGCGGCGAGCAGTACTTC. Protein: CASRAGGEQYF.